This note documents a single TCR beta chain sequence. The antigen remains unidentified. This entry comes from a study of T cell responses to AZD1222 COVID-19 vaccine. Study-level points and caveats: Reportedly, close to half of spike-specific TCRs are directed against unmutated variant regions. The span of vaccine-associated CD4 TCRs extended across spike, with dominance at 160-218 and 743-854. Just a handful of AZD1222 recipients tested seropositive at baseline. White British ancestry dominated among donors, who included more females, and clonal diversity was possibly underestimated.

This CDR3 is 15 amino acids long. Trimming removed 3 bases from V and 1 base from J, with 13 bases in between. Germline V gene data show CDR1 as SGDLS and CDR2 as YYNGEE. TCRdb keeps only in-frame clones here, not all; method: immunoSEQ multiplex PCR. The sample records more than 110,000 clones, about 93% being singletons. The receptor was isolated from an adult in good health. The chain joins TRBV9 to TRBJ1-1; D might be TRBD1 (5 bases). The sequencing here drew on peripheral blood, taken on day 0 of AZD1222 vaccination. The CDR3 DNA reads as TGTGCCAGCAGCGCATCTGCCGGGACGAACACTGAAGCTTTCTTT. This codes for CASSASAGTNTEAFF.